These 31 T cell receptor beta chains were all obtained from the same sample, sequenced in a study of molecular identifiers for immune sequencing clone quantification. TCRdb redid the calling of the PCR reads with MiXCR, one entry per CDR3 protein. The sample contains 65,000 to 70,000 distinct CDR3 sequences, less than 20% of which appear only once. The sample comprised naive CD8+ T cells from blood, with Jurkat cell RNA spiked in. The sample's subset: FACS-sorted CD8+CD4-CCR7+CD45RA+ naive T cells. The origin of the receptors is a human donor in good health. Some libraries in this study had Jurkat cell RNA spiked in.

In this sample, this clonotype turned up many times. The rearrangement links TRBV5-5 to TRBJ1-5; D unclear. The CDR3 contains 16 residues. Between the trimmed V and J ends, which lost 4 bases and 5 bases, there was a span of 19 bases. The germline gives CDR1 SGHKS, CDR2 YYEKEE (reference sequence). The CDR3 protein is CASSQRVLSADQPQHF. Written as DNA, the CDR3 is TGTGCCAGCAGCCAGCGCGTCCTGTCAGCCGATCAGCCCCAGCATTTT. The whole variable domain, filled in from reference TRBV5-5 and TRBJ1-5, reads DAGVTQSPTHLIKTRGQQVTLRCSPISGHKSVSWYQQVLGQGPQFIFQYYEKEERGRGNFPDRFSARQFPNYSSELNVNALLLGDSALYLCASSQRVLSADQPQHFGDGTRLSIL.

This clonotype was detected many times. The chain joins TRBV6-5 to TRBJ2-5; no clear D. The V gene's germline CDR1 is MNHEY and CDR2 SVGAGI. Between the trimmed V and J ends, which lost 6 bases and 2 bases, there was a span of 16 bases. The CDR3 consists of 15 residues. The DNA for the CDR3 is TGTGCCAGCAGATTGCCTCATATGGGGCAAGAGACCCAGTACTTC. Encoded protein: CASRLPHMGQETQYF.

This clonotype was observed many times. The chain has TRBV6-2 or TRBV6-3 and TRBJ2-5; D is possibly TRBD2 (5 bases). The ends were cut back, 5 bases at V and 0 bases at J, with 7 bases in the middle. The CDR3 totals 13 residues. CDR1 is MNHEY and CDR2 is SVGEGT in the germline V gene. The CDR3 here is CASSRLHQETQYF. The CDR3 coding sequence is TGTGCCAGCAGTCGACTACACCAAGAGACCCAGTACTTC.

This clonotype has ten or more counts. The genes are TRBV20-1 and TRBJ2-3; D call uncertain. V was pared by 3 bases and J by 4 bases, with 11 bases between. Germline V gives CDR1 DFQATT, CDR2 SNEGSKA (reference sequence). The CDR3 consists of 13 residues. The CDR3 DNA is TGCAGTGCTAGCTACAGTTGGGCAGATACGCAGTATTTT. It yields the protein CSASYSWADTQYF.

This clonotype was seen many times. The gene calls are TRBV20-1 and TRBJ2-5, with TRBD2 identical over 13 bases. This CDR3 is 17 amino acids long. Trimming at V came to 3 bases and at J to 3 bases, leaving 10 bases not matched to a gene. Germline-derived CDR1 and CDR2 are DFQATT and SNEGSKA (reference sequence). CDR3: CSASRGTSGKVEETQYF. The DNA for the CDR3 is TGCAGTGCTAGTCGGGGGACTAGCGGGAAAGTAGAAGAGACCCAGTACTTC.

This clonotype was counted a few times. Since the CDR3 does not end with the conserved phenylalanine or tryptophan, this likely comes from a read error. This chain links TRBV5-1 with TRBJ1-4, with TRBD1 as a possible D gene (5 bases). The CDR3 runs to 12 residues. Germline CDR1 SGHRS, CDR2 YFSETQ. Trimming shortened V by 0 bases and J by 13 bases, and 10 bases separated the two germline ends. CDR3 amino acids: CASSLAGQGLFL. In DNA, the CDR3 is TGCGCCAGCAGCTTGGCGGGGCAGGGACTGTTTCTT.

About this clonotype itself: With a much larger clone just one base away, this may be a read error. The chain combines TRBV3-1 with TRBJ2-7; D could derive from TRBD1 or TRBD2 (5 bases each). CDR3 length: 15 amino acids. Deletions cut 2 bases from V and 5 bases from J, with 16 bases between. CDR1 LGHDT and CDR2 YNNKEL come from the germline V gene (reference sequence). The CDR3 loop reads CASSQSLGRPHEQYF. CDR3 bases: TGTGCCAGCAGCCAAAGTTTGGGACGACCCCACGAGCAGTACTTC.

This clonotype was seen many times. The chain is built from TRBV7-9 and TRBJ2-1; D remains ambiguous. The CDR3 contains 17 residues. Germline assignment: CDR1 SEHNR and CDR2 FQNEAQ (reference sequence). V dropped 5 bases and J dropped 0 bases, with 17 bases sitting between them. This chain's CDR3 is CASSAISILGSYNEQFF. CDR3 nucleotide sequence: TGTGCCAGCAGCGCCATATCTATTTTGGGCTCCTACAATGAGCAGTTCTTC.

This clonotype was detected many times. The V and J genes are TRBV30 and TRBJ1-3; D unresolved. In germline, CDR1 is GTSNPN, CDR2 SVGIG (reference sequence). Trimming shortened V by 1 base and J by 2 bases, and 15 bases separated the two germline ends. CDR3 size: 16 residues. The CDR3 DNA follows: TGTGCCTGGAGTGGGAGAGTCGGCTTGGCTGGAAACACCATATATTTT. Translating gives CAWSGRVGLAGNTIYF.

The rearrangement links TRBV29-1 to TRBJ2-7; D not certain. V dropped 5 bases and J dropped 0 bases, with 8 bases sitting between them. CDR3 length: 12 residues. CDR1 SQVTM and CDR2 ANQGSEA come from the germline V gene. CDR3 loop: CSVYLSSYEQYF. The CDR3 DNA sequence: TGCAGCGTTTATTTGAGCTCCTACGAGCAGTACTTC.

This clonotype was detected only once. It is likely a read error, because the conserved phenylalanine at the end of the CDR3 is missing. V gene TRBV4-1 combines with J gene TRBJ1-1; D remains ambiguous. Germline V gene sequence: CDR1 MGHRA, CDR2 YSYEKL. Trimming took 1 base from V and 2 from J, leaving 11 bases between them. The CDR3 is 15 amino acids. The CDR3 is CASSQAPSGNTEAFL. DNA of the CDR3: TGCGCCAGCAGCCAAGCCCCTTCCGGTAACACTGAAGCTTTCCTT.

Comments on this clonotype: A clone one base away is much larger, so this may be a read error. The chain recombines TRBV11-3 with TRBJ1-1; no clear D gene. Germline CDR1 and CDR2: SGHNT and YENEEA. V was cut by 5 bases and J by 1 base, with 14 bases left in between. This CDR3 is built from 15 residues. Here the CDR3 DNA reads TGTGCCAGCAGCCCCTCCGAGGCAGCGAACACTGAAGCTTTCTTT. As protein: CASSPSEAANTEAFF.

This clonotype was found many times. The CDR3 sequence is CATSDKGDSRETQYF. The CDR3, as DNA: TGTGCCACCAGTGATAAGGGGGACAGCAGAGAGACCCAGTACTTC. The chain uses TRBV24-1 and TRBJ2-5; 7 positions agree with TRBD1. This CDR3 comprises 15 residues. Per germline, CDR1 KGHDR and CDR2 SFDVKD. V trimming: 3 bases; J trimming: 4 bases; junction bases outside the gene matches: 7.

The sample holds many counts of this clonotype. The chain joins TRBV7-9 to TRBJ1-1; D gene unclear. The CDR3 has 13 residues. V was clipped by 6 bases and J by 8 bases, with 16 bases between them. CDR1 SEHNR and CDR2 FQNEAQ come from the germline V gene (reference sequence). The CDR3: CASSLDGLGEAFF. CDR3 sequence (DNA): TGTGCCAGCAGTTTGGACGGCCTTGGGGAAGCTTTCTTT.

This clonotype was observed many times. This chain connects TRBV11-2 to TRBJ2-1, with D possibly being TRBD2 (5 bases). With 4 bases removed from V and 7 bases from J, the gap between germline ends came to 17 bases. This CDR3 is 15 amino acids long. CDR1 and CDR2 from the germline V gene are SGHAT and FQNNGV. CDR3 loop: CASSSRTGLFNEQFF. CDR3 DNA sequence: TGTGCCAGCAGCTCAAGGACTGGGTTGTTTAATGAGCAGTTCTTC.

Ten or more counts support this clonotype. V and J are TRBV7-9 and TRBJ2-3; 7 bases agree with TRBD2. Germline assignment: CDR1 SEHNR and CDR2 FQNEAQ (reference sequence). CDR3 size: 15 residues. J lost 1 base, V lost 5 bases, and 6 bases had no gene match. CDR3 protein: CASSKREGGTDTQYF. In DNA, the CDR3 is TGTGCCAGCAGCAAGAGGGAGGGAGGCACAGATACGCAGTATTTT.

At least ten counts were recorded for this clonotype. The rearrangement links TRBV6-5 to TRBJ1-5; 10 positions match TRBD1. CDR3 length: 17 residues. Trimming took 8 bases from V and 1 from J; bases not matched to a gene: 11. Germline CDR1 MNHEY, CDR2 SVGAGI. The CDR3 is CASSPGQGIWSNQPQHF. CDR3 sequence (DNA): TGTGCCAGCTCGCCGGGACAGGGGATCTGGAGCAATCAGCCCCAGCATTTT.

The chain recombines TRBV6-4 with TRBJ1-2; 9 bases align to TRBD1. V was clipped by 5 bases and J by 3 bases; unmatched bases: 4. From germline, CDR1 is MRHNA and CDR2 SNTAGT. The CDR3 is made up of 14 amino acids. This CDR3 reads CASSPGQGHYGYTF. The CDR3 nucleotides are TGTGCCAGCAGTCCGGGACAGGGACACTATGGCTACACCTTC.

Concerning this clonotype: A much more abundant neighbour one base away suggests this may be a read error. The missing conserved phenylalanine or tryptophan at the end of this CDR3 makes a read error likely. The genes are TRBV19 and TRBJ2-7; D is undetermined. The germline V gene has CDR1 LNHDA and CDR2 SQIVND (reference sequence). CDR3 length: 14 amino acids. V lost 5 bases and J lost 1, with 12 bases in between. The CDR3 sequence is CASSPPGYSYEQYL. The CDR3 DNA is TGTGCCAGTAGTCCCCCCGGTTATTCCTACGAGCAGTACTTG.

This clonotype was counted ten times or more. J is TRBJ2-2 and V is TRBV29-1, with D uncertain. The CDR3 is 12 amino acids. With 4 bases removed from V and 6 bases from J, the gap between germline ends came to 9 bases. The germline CDR1 and CDR2 sequences are SQVTM and ANQGSEA. CDR3 sequence reads: CSVVSKAGELFF. The DNA of the CDR3 is TGCAGCGTTGTTTCGAAAGCCGGGGAGCTGTTTTTT.

This clonotype was detected many times. CDR3 nucleotides: TGTGCCAGCAGCCAAGACGTTGACCGGGAGTACGAGCAGTACTTC. The encoded protein is CASSQDVDREYEQYF. The rearrangement joins TRBV3-2 to TRBJ2-7; TRBD1 is the table's D call and was not checked against the DNA. TRBV3-2 is shown as a pseudogene. CDR3 size: 15 residues.

Notes on this clonotype: A much larger clone is a single base away; this may be a read error. As the CDR3 is not closed by the conserved phenylalanine or tryptophan, this likely results from a read error. This chain links TRBV27 with TRBJ2-7, with 7 bases lining up with TRBD2. The germline V gene encodes CDR1 MNHEY and CDR2 SMNVEV (reference sequence). The CDR3 totals 15 residues. After removal of 8 bases from V and 2 bases from J, the junction contained 12 bases not matched to a gene. The chain's CDR3 is CASGPTRSGPYEQYL. CDR3 bases: TGTGCCAGCGGTCCAACCCGTAGCGGGCCCTACGAGCAGTACCTC.

This clonotype was recorded many times. The chain joins TRBV3-1 to TRBJ1-5; unclear D gene. CDR1 LGHDT and CDR2 YNNKEL come from the germline V gene (reference sequence). Trimming took off 4 bases at V and 9 bases at J, with 13 bases between the two ends. The CDR3 consists of 13 residues. The CDR3 is CASSPPGLWPQHF. CDR3 DNA sequence: TGTGCCAGCAGCCCTCCGGGCCTCTGGCCCCAGCATTTT.

This clonotype was recorded only once. One base away lies a much larger clone, so this may be a sequencing read error. The rearrangement uses TRBV7-9 and TRBJ1-2; 8 positions agree with TRBD1. Germline assignment: CDR1 SEHNR and CDR2 FQNEAQ (reference sequence). The CDR3 is 16 amino acids. CDR3 in DNA: TGTGCCAGCATCTTACGGGGGCGGGGACAGGACTATGGCTACACCTTC. This translates into CASILRGRGQDYGYTF.

The chain combines TRBV10-3 with TRBJ2-5; TRBD2 matches 9 bases. Germline V gene sequence: CDR1 ENHRY, CDR2 SYGVKD. The V and J ends lost 2 bases and 5 bases, in that order; junction bases with no gene match: 9. This CDR3 has 16 residues. The DNA of the CDR3 is TGTGCCATCAGTGAGACTACGGCGGGAGGGCAGGAGACCCAGTACTTC. Residues: CAISETTAGGQETQYF.

Regarding this clonotype: This sequence may be a read error, since a much larger clone differs from it by one base. This sequence joins TRBV20-1 and TRBJ2-3, with 7 bases fitting TRBD1. Germline V gene lookup returns CDR1 DFQATT and CDR2 SNEGSKA (reference sequence). This CDR3 has 15 amino acids. CDR3 in DNA: TGCAGTGCCAGTAAACAGGGGCTGGGCACAGATACGCGGTATTTT. This sequence encodes CSASKQGLGTDTRYF.

This clonotype was detected many times. V is TRBV6-5 and J is TRBJ1-1, with a weak D call TRBD1 (5 bases). The germline CDR1 and CDR2 sequences are MNHEY and SVGAGI. There are 16 residues in the CDR3. Trimming removed 2 bases at V and 1 base at J, with 14 bases between. The chain's CDR3 is CASSYLSTERNTEAFF. For the CDR3, the DNA is TGTGCCAGCAGTTACCTATCGACAGAGCGGAACACTGAAGCTTTCTTT.

This clonotype has just a few counts. The chain combines TRBV7-9 with TRBJ2-1; TRBD2 aligns across 11 bases. Losses at the gene ends were 4 bases for V and 5 bases for J; bases not matched to a gene: 7. The CDR3 sequence is 16 residues long. The germline V gene has CDR1 SEHNR and CDR2 FQNEAQ (reference sequence). CDR3 DNA sequence: TGTGCCAGCAGCTACCCGGGACTAGCGGTTAACAATGAGCAGTTCTTC. Its translation: CASSYPGLAVNNEQFF.

This clonotype was seen a handful of times. The chain has TRBV7-2 and TRBJ2-7; D is perhaps TRBD1 or TRBD2 (5 bases each). V lost 1 base, J lost 0 bases, and 7 bases lay in between. Per the germline V gene, CDR1 is SGHTA and CDR2 is FQGNSA. The CDR3 covers 14 residues. CDR3 coding DNA: TGTGCCAGCAGCTTAGACGGGACCTCCTACGAGCAGTACTTC. Translation: CASSLDGTSYEQYF.

The table lists this clonotype with many counts. This chain uses TRBV5-1 with TRBJ2-1, with 13 bases that match TRBD2. CDR1 is SGHRS and CDR2 is YFSETQ in the germline V gene. V shed 4 bases, J shed 8 bases, and the junction held 9 bases outside the gene matches. The CDR3 runs to 16 residues. The CDR3 DNA reads TGCGCCAGCAGCACCCGGACTAGCGGGAGAAGCTATGAGCAGTTCTTC. Its translation is CASSTRTSGRSYEQFF.

This clonotype was observed many times. The chain has TRBV29-1 and TRBJ2-7; 10 bases are a match to TRBD2. The CDR3 consists of 15 residues. The V and J ends lost 1 base and 0 bases, in that order; junction bases with no gene match: 3. The germline gives CDR1 SQVTM, CDR2 ANQGSEA. CDR3 sequence: CSVEGTSGNSYEQYF. CDR3 sequence (DNA): TGCAGCGTTGAAGGGACTAGCGGTAACTCCTACGAGCAGTACTTC.